The clone carrying this T cell receptor beta chain was counted once. This record belongs to a study of T cell changes during pregnancy in multiple sclerosis. Trimming removed 2 bases from V and 2 bases from J, with 11 bases in between. Germline V gives CDR1 KGHSH, CDR2 LQKENI. The CDR3 loop spans 15 amino acids. Measured with immunoSEQ multiplex PCR; TCRdb has only the in-frame clones, and not every one. The sample lists tens of thousands of clones, 85% to 95% occurring once. The sample was CD4+ T cells from peripheral blood mononuclear cells, taken before pregnancy. The chain has TRBV18 and TRBJ2-3; maybe TRBD1 (5 bases). This receptor was identified in a female donor with multiple sclerosis, enrolled in a pregnancy study. The CDR3 coding sequence is TGTGCCAGCTCACCAAACGTAGGGGCCACAGATACGCAGTATTTT. It is translated as CASSPNVGATDTQYF. Using reference TRBV18 and TRBJ2-3 for the parts outside the CDR3, the full variable domain is NAGVMQNPRHLVRRRGQEARLRCSPMKGHSHVYWYRQLPEEGLKFMVYLQKENIIDESGMPKERFSAEFPKEGPSILRIQQVVRGDSAAYFCASSPNVGATDTQYFGPGTRLTVL.